The clone carrying this T cell receptor (beta chain) was picked up a small number of times. This CDR3 comprises 10 residues. Per germline, CDR1 SQVTM and CDR2 ANQGSEA. This entry is derived from a study of blood T cells in healthy people across ages. The second PCR ran 7 to 11 cycles with a sample-barcoded 5' primer and J-beta primers. Each CDR3 protein is one row after TCRdb ran MiXCR on the 5' RACE reads. The sample includes about 1,400,000 distinct CDR3 sequences, around 55% of them seen just once. This clonotype was obtained from a man between 18 and 35 years old in good health. Sequenced material: blood. V gene TRBV29-1 combines with J gene TRBJ2-7; D uncertain. The assigned J gene may be wrong: the sequence end matches TRBJ2-5 better. As DNA, the CDR3 is TGCAGCGTCGCCATGAAGACCCAGTACTTC. The encoded protein is CSVAMKTQYF.